This T cell receptor beta chain was captured by sequencing in a study of blood T cell repertoires in COVID-19. Germline V CDR1 and CDR2: SGHAT, FQNNGV. The CDR3 loop spans 16 amino acids. Trimming cost V 1 base and J 0 bases, with 10 bases left between them. Libraries were prepared by immunoSEQ multiplex PCR; TCRdb keeps only in-frame clonotypes and omits some of them. This sample has 310,000 or so clones; about 89% occur once, and the top ten carry around a tenth. The genes are TRBV11-2 and TRBJ1-3; D gene uncertain. The TCR sequence derives from a woman aged 40 to 50 who had recovered from COVID-19. The source material was PBMCs or T cells enriched from blood (not recorded which). The CDR3 loop is CASSLAGLSSGNTIYF. The CDR3 DNA follows: TGTGCCAGCAGCTTAGCGGGTTTAAGCTCTGGAAACACCATATATTTT.